The clone carrying this T cell receptor beta chain was recorded only once. The data were produced by immunoSEQ multiplex PCR, yet TCRdb's version contains in-frame clones alone and is incomplete. The repertoire consists of roughly 83,000 clones, with roughly 83% occurring once and the leading ten covering under 8.5%. V was shortened by 8 bases and J by 0 bases, with 14 bases between the two germline ends. The germline V gene has CDR1 LNHNV and CDR2 YYDKDF (reference sequence). This CDR3 is 14 amino acids long. This specimen comes from a study of blood T cell repertoires in COVID-19. Study in general: Sample material is recorded as cDNA or gDNA derived from T cells, B-cell-depleted T cells, or PBMCs.

This receptor was taken from a man aged 45 to 65 with active COVID-19. Sequencing input: peripheral blood. V is TRBV15 and J is TRBJ2-7; the D gene is possibly TRBD2 (5 bases). CDR3 amino acids: CATRGLGISYEQYF. The CDR3 region has the DNA TGTGCCACCCGGGGTTTGGGGATCTCCTACGAGCAGTACTTC.